These 13 T cell receptor beta chains were all obtained from the same sample, sequenced in a study of blood T cells in healthy people across ages. The use of a sample-barcoded 5' primer and a J-beta primer mix characterized a second PCR of roughly 6 to 12 cycles. TCRdb itself ran the 5' RACE reads through MiXCR, one entry per CDR3 protein. The sample contains about 1.4 million distinct CDR3 sequences, roughly 60% of which appear only once. Sequenced sample: blood. These TCRs come from a man between 18 and 29 years old in good health.

The chain employs TRBV7-2 and TRBJ2-4, with D perhaps matching TRBD2 (6 bases). Judging by the DNA end, TRBJ2-7 fits better; the J call may be wrong. This CDR3 comprises 14 residues. CDR1 is SGHTA and CDR2 is FQGNSA in the germline V gene. CDR3 loop: CASRMTSGFYEQYF. The CDR3 coding sequence is TGTGCCAGCAGGATGACTAGTGGCTTCTACGAGCAGTACTTC.

V usage is TRBV5-1 and J usage is TRBJ2-1; possibly TRBD2 for D (5 bases). CDR1 SGHRS and CDR2 YFSETQ come from the germline V gene. This CDR3 is 17 amino acids long. The V end was cut by 3 bases, the J end by 3 bases, with 19 bases between. CDR3 residues: CASSSHGIKGHYNEQFF. The CDR3 nucleotides are TGCGCCAGCAGCTCTCACGGGATCAAGGGCCACTACAATGAGCAGTTCTTC.

The rearrangement joins TRBV20-1 to TRBJ1-5, with a tentative D call TRBD1 (5 bases). From germline, CDR1 is DFQATT and CDR2 SNEGSKA (reference sequence). The ends were cut back, 0 bases at V and 6 bases at J, with 12 bases in the middle. This CDR3 comprises 14 residues. The CDR3 is CSARDRRGTQPQHF. CDR3 sequence (DNA): TGCAGTGCTAGAGATCGGCGGGGGACTCAGCCCCAGCATTTT.

The genes are TRBV12-3 or TRBV12-4 and TRBJ1-5; D not resolved. Trimming took off 8 bases at V and 2 bases at J, with 10 bases between the two ends. This CDR3 has 13 amino acids. The CDR3 bases are TGTGCCAGCTGCTTCGGGGGCAATCAGCCCCAGCATTTT. This translates into CASCFGGNQPQHF.

This clonotype was seen once. V gene TRBV18 combines with J gene TRBJ1-2; D is undetermined. CDR1 is KGHSH, CDR2 LQKENI, per germline. The CDR3 is 14 amino acids. V lost 3 bases and J 3 bases, leaving 11 bases between the germline ends. The CDR3 is CASSPSDGYYGYTF. The CDR3 nucleotides read TGTGCCAGCTCACCTTCTGACGGATACTATGGCTACACCTTC.

The V and J genes are TRBV4-3 and TRBJ2-7; maybe TRBD2 (5 bases). Germline CDR1 is LGHNA and CDR2 is YSLEER. The CDR3 extends over 15 amino acids. V gave up 1 base and J gave up 0 bases, with 10 bases separating them. The CDR3 DNA sequence: TGCGCCAGCAGCCAAGGACCGGGGTACTCCTACGAGCAGTACTTC. Its protein product is CASSQGPGYSYEQYF.

The V call is TRBV4-1, the J call TRBJ2-7; D possibly corresponds to TRBD2 (7 bases). Trimming left V 1 base short and J 2 bases short, with 12 bases between. Looked up from germline, CDR1 is MGHRA and CDR2 is YSYEKL. The CDR3 contains 15 residues. The CDR3 here is CASSQGRGLAYEQYF. For the CDR3, the DNA is TGCGCCAGCAGCCAAGGGCGGGGGCTGGCCTACGAGCAGTACTTC.

The table lists this clonotype with a count of one. V and J are TRBV10-3 and TRBJ2-4, with D hard to call. The DNA matches TRBJ2-5 better at its end, which makes the J call doubtful. The CDR3 runs to 16 residues. Germline lookup yields CDR1 ENHRY and CDR2 SYGVKD. The CDR3 DNA is TGTGCCATCAGTGAGCCCGTCCCGATGTTTTTGGAGACCCAGTACTTC. Its protein product is CAISEPVPMFLETQYF.

This chain links TRBV7-8 with TRBJ2-1; 11 bases fit TRBD2. Germline V CDR1 and CDR2: SGHVS, FQNEAQ. This CDR3 is built from 12 residues. With V trimmed by 10 bases and J by 9 bases, 5 bases remained unmatched. The CDR3 region is CATHSGGGEQFF. The DNA of the CDR3 is TGTGCCACCCATAGCGGGGGGGGTGAGCAGTTCTTC.

This chain links TRBV29-1 with TRBJ1-1; 7 positions match TRBD1. CDR3 length: 14 residues. Losses at the gene ends were 1 base for V and 3 bases for J; bases not matched to a gene: 5. Germline V gene sequence: CDR1 SQVTM, CDR2 ANQGSEA. The DNA for the CDR3 is TGCAGCGTTGAAGGGACAGGTGGTTACACTGAAGCTTTCTTT. Translated, it gives CSVEGTGGYTEAFF.

V is TRBV20-1 and J is TRBJ1-2; 9 bases agree with TRBD1. Germline assignment: CDR1 DFQATT and CDR2 SNEGSKA (reference sequence). V shed 4 bases and J 8 bases; nucleotides not matched to a gene: 5. The CDR3 has 12 amino acids. The CDR3 region is CSATGTGYGYTF. CDR3 nucleotide sequence: TGCAGTGCTACCGGGACAGGGTACGGCTACACCTTC.

The rearrangement uses TRBV10-3 and TRBJ1-4, with D tentatively TRBD1 (6 bases). V was cut by 5 bases and J by 1 base, with 11 bases left in between. CDR1 and CDR2 from the germline V gene are ENHRY and SYGVKD. The CDR3 is 15 residues long. The CDR3 spells CAISPDSLTNEKLFF. CDR3 in DNA: TGTGCCATCAGTCCGGACAGCCTAACTAATGAAAAACTGTTTTTT.

This chain links TRBV29-1 with TRBJ2-3, with D unclear. V was pared by 3 bases and J by 2 bases, with 9 bases between. This CDR3 comprises 13 residues. From germline, CDR1 is SQVTM and CDR2 ANQGSEA. The CDR3 is CSVDYSPTDTQYF. In DNA form, the CDR3 reads TGCAGCGTTGACTACTCACCCACAGATACGCAGTATTTT.